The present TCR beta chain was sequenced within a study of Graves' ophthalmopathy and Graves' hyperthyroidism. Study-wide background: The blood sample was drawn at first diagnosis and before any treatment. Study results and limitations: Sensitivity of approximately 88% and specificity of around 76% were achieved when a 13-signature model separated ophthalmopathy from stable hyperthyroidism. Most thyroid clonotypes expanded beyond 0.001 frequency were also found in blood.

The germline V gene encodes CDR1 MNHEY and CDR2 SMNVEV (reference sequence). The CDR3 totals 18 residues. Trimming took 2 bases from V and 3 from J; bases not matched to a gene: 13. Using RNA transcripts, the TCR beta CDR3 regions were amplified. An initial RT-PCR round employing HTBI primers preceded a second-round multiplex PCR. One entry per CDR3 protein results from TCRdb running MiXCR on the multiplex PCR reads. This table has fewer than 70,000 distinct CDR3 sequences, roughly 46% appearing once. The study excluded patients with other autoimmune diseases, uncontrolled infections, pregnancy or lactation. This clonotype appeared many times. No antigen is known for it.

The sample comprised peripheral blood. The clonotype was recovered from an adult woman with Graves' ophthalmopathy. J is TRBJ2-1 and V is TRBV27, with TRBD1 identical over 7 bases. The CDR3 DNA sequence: TGTGCCAGCAGTTTACGCCCCACCCAGGGGGTTGACTACAATGAGCAGTTCTTC. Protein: CASSLRPTQGVDYNEQFF.